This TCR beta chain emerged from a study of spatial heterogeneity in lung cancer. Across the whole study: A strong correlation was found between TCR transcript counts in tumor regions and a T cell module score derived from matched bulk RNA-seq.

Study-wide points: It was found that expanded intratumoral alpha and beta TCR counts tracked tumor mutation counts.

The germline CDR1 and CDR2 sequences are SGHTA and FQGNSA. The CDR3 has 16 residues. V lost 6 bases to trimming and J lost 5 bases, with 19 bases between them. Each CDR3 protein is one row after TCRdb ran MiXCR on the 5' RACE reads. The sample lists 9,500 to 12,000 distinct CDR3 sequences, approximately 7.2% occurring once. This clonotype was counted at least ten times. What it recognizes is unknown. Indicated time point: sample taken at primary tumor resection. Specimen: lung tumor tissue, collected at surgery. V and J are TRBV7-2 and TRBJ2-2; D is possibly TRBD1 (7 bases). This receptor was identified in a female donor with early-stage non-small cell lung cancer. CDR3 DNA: TGTGCCAGCAGTACGGGACAGTTGGGGAGGACCGGGGAGCTGTTTTTT. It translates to CASSTGQLGRTGELFF.